This TCR beta chain was identified in a study of cytomegalovirus exposure and HLA in healthy donors. Germline lookup yields CDR1 MNHNS and CDR2 SASEGT. The CDR3 sequence is 14 residues long. Trimming removed 7 bases from V and 4 bases from J; junction bases left unmatched: 5. Findings and limits, study-wide: CMV antigen specificity of a few CMV-associated chains was confirmed in vitro. The majority of TCR sequences were rare, yet some public TCRs appeared in many donors.

13 Jbeta primers and 60 Vbeta primers were used for the PCR. Produced via immunoSEQ multiplex PCR; TCRdb's table is partial and in-frame only. Altogether roughly 52,000 clones are present, roughly 60% being singletons, with the ten largest covering 10% to 15%. As to this clone: As yet, its antigen is unknown.

The genes are TRBV6-1 and TRBJ1-5, with 9 nucleotides matching TRBD1. The TCR was taken from a human donor in good health. The specimen sequenced was PBMCs. CDR3 loop: CASTRTGVNQPQHF. In nucleotides, the CDR3 is TGTGCCAGCACCCGGACAGGGGTTAATCAGCCCCAGCATTTT.